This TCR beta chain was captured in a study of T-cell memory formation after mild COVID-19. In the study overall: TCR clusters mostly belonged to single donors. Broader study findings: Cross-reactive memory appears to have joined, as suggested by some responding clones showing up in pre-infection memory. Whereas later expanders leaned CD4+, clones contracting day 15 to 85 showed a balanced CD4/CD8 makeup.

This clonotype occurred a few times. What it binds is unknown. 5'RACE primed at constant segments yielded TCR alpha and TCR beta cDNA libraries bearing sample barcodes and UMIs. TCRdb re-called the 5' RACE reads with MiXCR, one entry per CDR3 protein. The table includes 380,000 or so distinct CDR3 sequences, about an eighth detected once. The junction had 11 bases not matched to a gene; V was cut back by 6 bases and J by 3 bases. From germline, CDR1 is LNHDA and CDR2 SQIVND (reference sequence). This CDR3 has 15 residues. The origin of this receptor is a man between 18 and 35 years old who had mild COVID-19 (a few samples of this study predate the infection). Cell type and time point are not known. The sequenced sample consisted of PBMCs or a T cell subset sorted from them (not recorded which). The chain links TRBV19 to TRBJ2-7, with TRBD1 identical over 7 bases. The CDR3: CASRLQGVQIYEQYF. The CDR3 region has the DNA TGTGCCAGTAGACTTCAGGGGGTGCAAATCTACGAGCAGTACTTC. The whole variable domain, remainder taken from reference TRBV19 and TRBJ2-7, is DGGITQSPKYLFRKEGQNVTLSCEQNLNHDAMYWYRQDPGQGLRLIYYSQIVNDFQKGDIAEGYSVSREKKESFPLTVTSAQKNPTAFYLCASRLQGVQIYEQYFGPGTRLTVT.